The 8 T cell receptor beta chains below all came from one sample that was sequenced in a study of blood T cell repertoires in COVID-19. Assay used: immunoSEQ multiplex PCR; TCRdb lists only in-frame clones, some missing. The sample includes approximately 200,000 clones, about 85% of them seen just once. Sequenced material: PBMCs or T cells enriched from blood (not recorded which). The receptor set was obtained from a man aged 25-40 years who had recovered from COVID-19.

V is TRBV5-4 and J is TRBJ2-7; D unresolved. Trimming took off 5 bases at V and 3 bases at J, with 12 bases between the two ends. This CDR3 is built from 13 residues. CDR1 SGHNT and CDR2 YYREEE come from the germline V gene (reference sequence). CDR3 sequence reads: CASRRTGSYEQYF. The CDR3 bases are TGTGCCAGCAGGAGAACTGGTAGCTACGAGCAGTACTTC.

The chain couples TRBV9 to TRBJ2-3, with a weak D call TRBD1 (6 bases). V dropped 2 bases and J dropped 5 bases, with 12 bases sitting between them. Germline V CDR1 and CDR2: SGDLS, YYNGEE. This CDR3 spans 14 amino acids. The CDR3: CASSVAGAGDTQYF. CDR3 in DNA: TGTGCCAGCAGCGTTGCAGGGGCGGGAGATACGCAGTATTTT.

The CDR3 sequence is CASSYPKESPGLDSYEQYF. CDR3 in DNA: TGTGCCAGCAGTTACCCGAAGGAATCACCGGGACTAGACTCCTACGAGCAGTACTTC. The chain couples TRBV6-2 or TRBV6-3 to TRBJ2-7; 8 bases line up with TRBD2. This CDR3 contains 19 residues. Trimming at V came to 2 bases and at J to 0 bases, leaving 15 bases not matched to a gene. Looked up from germline, CDR1 is MNHEY and CDR2 is SVGEGT.

The chain employs TRBV2 and TRBJ2-1; D is ambiguous. This CDR3 contains 15 residues. V was trimmed by 6 bases and J by 3 bases, leaving 15 bases between them. Germline V lookup: CDR1 SNHLY, CDR2 FYNNEI. For the CDR3, the DNA is TGTGCCAGCAGCCCCACGGAACTACACTACAATGAGCAGTTCTTC. Encoded protein: CASSPTELHYNEQFF.

V gene TRBV18 combines with J gene TRBJ1-2, with D hard to call. V was cut by 4 bases and J by 7 bases, with 13 bases left in between. CDR1 is KGHSH, CDR2 LQKENI, per germline. The CDR3 extends over 13 amino acids. DNA for the CDR3: TGTGCCAGCTCACAGACCGACAATCTTGGCTACACCTTC. Its protein is CASSQTDNLGYTF.

With respect to this clone: At one end, the junction sequence differs from germline, possibly due to a read error. Other DNA sequences in this sample translate to the same CDR3. CDR3 residues: CASSPRGNQPQHF. The DNA of the CDR3 is TGTGCCAGCAGCCCCCGCGGCAACCAGCCCCAGCATTTT. The chain employs TRBV6-5 and TRBJ1-5; D uncertain. CDR1 is MNHEY and CDR2 is SVGAGI in the germline V gene. The CDR3 extends over 13 amino acids.

This clone was observed once. DNA for the CDR3: TGTGCCAGCAGCTTATTCGTCCACCAAGAGACCCAGTACTTC. Translation: CASSLFVHQETQYF. The rearrangement joins TRBV7-9 to TRBJ2-5; D uncertain. The ends were cut back, 2 bases at V and 0 bases at J, with 7 bases in the middle. The CDR3 consists of 14 residues. From germline, CDR1 is SEHNR and CDR2 FQNEAQ (reference sequence).

The V gene is TRBV5-4, the J gene TRBJ2-1; D remains unclear. CDR3 length equals 12 residues. Trimming pared 0 bases from V and 10 bases from J, leaving 8 bases between. The V gene's germline CDR1 is SGHNT and CDR2 YYREEE (reference sequence). The chain's CDR3 is CASSLGGTEQFF. The CDR3, as DNA: TGTGCCAGCAGCTTGGGAGGAACCGAGCAGTTCTTC.